This passage covers 5 T cell receptor beta chains from one sample sequenced in a study of early T cells in non-severe SARS-CoV-2 infection. One entry per CDR3 protein results from TCRdb running MiXCR on the 5' RACE reads. The repertoire holds roughly 72,000 distinct CDR3 sequences, around 13% seen once, with around 1.2% in the top ten. Sequencing was done on a sample of whole blood. The origin of the receptors is an adult who was a healthcare worker with PCR-confirmed SARS-CoV-2 infection or an uninfected control (not recorded which).

The chain links TRBV5-1 to TRBJ1-6; D is unclear. Germline V gene lookup returns CDR1 SGHRS and CDR2 YFSETQ. With 0 bases removed from V and 0 bases from J, the gap between germline ends came to 13 bases. The CDR3 sequence is 18 residues long. The CDR3 loop is CASSLARTDSSYNSPLHF. The CDR3 DNA reads TGCGCCAGCAGCTTGGCCAGGACGGATAGCTCCTATAATTCACCCCTCCACTTT.

The V call is TRBV7-2, the J call TRBJ2-5; D remains ambiguous. Germline CDR1 is SGHTA and CDR2 is FQGNSA. Trimming shortened V by 2 bases and J by 3 bases, and 16 bases separated the two germline ends. The CDR3 totals 16 residues. The CDR3 protein is CASSLRVGQIEETQYF. The CDR3 DNA follows: TGTGCCAGCAGCTTACGGGTAGGGCAGATAGAAGAGACCCAGTACTTC.

This clonotype has ten or more counts. The rearrangement uses TRBV9 and TRBJ2-1, with 8 bases identical to TRBD2. The germline CDR1 and CDR2 sequences are SGDLS and YYNGEE. V was clipped by 4 bases and J by 8 bases; unmatched bases: 20. CDR3 length: 18 residues. The CDR3 is CASSSHYSSGQKGDEQFF. The CDR3 DNA reads TGTGCCAGCAGCTCACATTACTCTAGCGGGCAAAAAGGGGATGAGCAGTTCTTC.

The gene calls are TRBV29-1 and TRBJ1-1; D gene uncertain. The CDR3 sequence is 12 residues long. The V end lost 7 bases, the J end lost 0 bases, and 9 bases lay between the germline ends. Germline assignment: CDR1 SQVTM and CDR2 ANQGSEA. The DNA for the CDR3 is TGCAGCGGGGAGTTCATGAACACTGAAGCTTTCTTT. Translated: CSGEFMNTEAFF.

CDR3 DNA: TGCAGCGTTGCACGGGGACCCACAGATACGCAGTATTTT. It yields the protein CSVARGPTDTQYF. The genes are TRBV29-1 and TRBJ2-3; D is tentatively TRBD1 or TRBD2 (5 bases each). CDR3 length equals 13 residues. Trimming removed 4 bases from V and 2 bases from J, with 10 bases in between. Per the germline V gene, CDR1 is SQVTM and CDR2 is ANQGSEA.